This TCR beta chain was recorded in a study of shared clonotypes between healthy human individuals (TCRdb year 2020). Looking at the study overall: The cohort included a few men and a couple of women between 18 and 49 years of age. Per donor, three plates each were used for CD4 naive and CD4 memory, two for CD8 naive, and one for CD8 memory. Blood TCR repertoires of a handful of healthy adults were deeply sequenced to estimate repertoire size and the extent of clonotype sharing between individuals. Different laboratories and diverse techniques were used to prepare libraries and sequence TCR repertoires, to increase sequencing depth and limit assay-specific biases. Per donor, leukapheresis produced somewhere between about 0.94 and 9 billion PBMCs. Results the study describes overall, beyond this receptor: Incomplete sequencing was indicated by rarefaction of sorted-subset datasets, despite the large sequencing depth. Because the study included a small number of donors, the genetic and exposure-history diversity represented was limited. Naive subsets generally had larger estimated clonotype richness than memory subsets did. Across four donors, around 5% of naive CD4, roughly 3.5% of naive CD8, 2.3% of memory CD4, and approximately 0.4% of memory CD8 clonotypes were shared. Clonotypes shared by all four sorted-subset donors showed higher generation probabilities than non-shared clonotypes. Pairwise subsampling indicated that sequencing depth was expected to affect the degree of clonotype sharing among donors. Sampling was limited to blood, and TCR repertoires in tissue likely differ from TCR repertoires in blood.

The germline V gene sets CDR1 to SGHRS and CDR2 to YFSETQ. The CDR3 numbers 14 residues from cysteine through phenylalanine. Of all the DNA, just the CDR3 is kept, 42 bases in frame from base 1. V sheds 0 bases and J sheds 4 bases, leaving 8 bases between their ends. Comment on this clone: Its binding antigen is unknown. No much larger clone exists at a distance of one base, and base qualities are not known.

Using the deep immunoSEQ assay, TCR CDR3 regions were amplified from genomic DNA by multiplex PCR. Extracted genomic DNA from each cell subset was spread evenly across all wells of several immunoSEQ 96-well plates, with each plate serving as a replicate. For sorted subsets, each replicate PCR was loaded with 150 to 250 ng genomic DNA, equivalent to 30,000 or so T cell genomes. The purified libraries were quantified using a Qubit 3.0 fluorometer, sized with a Bioanalyzer 2100, and then quantified again using the KAPA Library Quantification kit. A separate single-read 150-cycle Illumina NextSeq 550 flow cell was used to sequence each immunoSEQ 96-well plate. On the study's bioinformatics: The immunoSEQ output contained only junctional sequences without quality scores, so filtering could not match that applied to full-length reads. Sequences were annotated with PyIR, a Python wrapper for IgBLAST v1.9, using IMGT germline references to assign V/J genes and CDR3. Reads with weak V/J assignments (E-value above 1e-6), missing CDR3, stop codons, out-of-frame junctions, or ambiguous translated residues were removed. V3J clonotypes were defined by identical inferred V gene, J gene, and CDR3 amino acid sequence. To compute the percentage overlap between repertoires, the number of shared unique clonotypes was divided by the size of the smaller repertoire. Richness of each repertoire was evaluated using RTK rarefaction, the Chao1 estimator, and Recon v2.1 estimates of unobserved clonotypes. For all TCRbeta clonotypes obtained by the gDNA method from a few donors, generation probabilities were computed with OLGA. TCRdb took this table from immuneACCESS and kept in-frame rearrangements with V and J called. Such tables lack part of the clones; where checked against another copy, unresolved V genes explain under half of the gap, and the rest is unexplained. The V and J calls and the clone size are those of that table, but D and trimming were determined from the DNA. The table for this sample lists some 2,000,000 clones; around 96% of them were counted only once. The ten biggest clones cover 0.9% to 1.4% of the sample.

CD8 naive samples were obtained by positive selection for CCR7 among CD45RO-negative cells, yielding a CD45RA+CCR7+ population from which TemRA cells were excluded. The donors were healthy, HIV-negative adults who had no recently reported acute infections or vaccinations. All donors were Caucasian adults living in Nashville, Tennessee, USA. Blood was obtained by leukapheresis, after which PBMCs were separated by Ficoll-Histopaque density gradient centrifugation and cryopreserved in liquid nitrogen vapor phase. Purity and quantity of every magnetically sorted T cell population were checked by analytical flow cytometry. From each sorted fraction, genomic DNA was isolated and quantified by UV absorbance on a Nanodrop 2000c.

Sequencing used naive CD8+ T cells sorted from blood. The intended sense of this specimen's cell subset or site label: CD45RA+CCR7+. Rearrangement joined TRBV5-1 to TRBJ1-5, with TRBD1 tentatively as D gene (6 bases match). The source of this sequence is a young man in good health. The DNA is as follows: TGCGCCAGCAGCTTGGGGACAGAAAATCAGCCCCAGCATTTT. The translation is CASSLGTENQPQHF.